Below, 32 T cell receptor beta chains from the same sample are listed, as sequenced in a study of CD8 T cells in ankylosing spondylitis (dated by TCRdb to about 2017). Their antigen targets remain unknown. Library preparation was by 5' RACE. Sequencing took place on an Illumina HiSeq 2500. TCRdb reran the public reads through fastp at Q25 and MiXCR, keeping productive beta chains. Entries are consolidated by CDR3 protein sequence, retaining the most common genes and DNA. The sample table shows fewer than 550,000 distinct CDR3 sequences, and 5.3% are seen once. The ten largest clones capture roughly 3.5% of the sample. Study-wide conclusions, independent of this receptor: Blood from ankylosing spondylitis patients appeared to be characterized by a TCR beta motif composed of under 10 highly homologous amino acid variants.

Source material: blood, either unsorted or a sorted T cell fraction (not recorded which). These receptors came from a male donor with ankylosing spondylitis.

In this sample, this clonotype turned up many times. This chain joins TRBV18 and TRBJ1-5, with D uncertain. V dropped 4 bases and J dropped 4 bases, with 8 bases sitting between them. Germline V gene lookup returns CDR1 KGHSH and CDR2 LQKENI. This CDR3 is 13 amino acids long. The DNA of the CDR3 is TGTGCCAGCTCACAATTTGAAAATCAGCCCCAGCATTTT. This codes for CASSQFENQPQHF.

This clonotype was counted ten times or more. This chain uses TRBV7-2 with TRBJ1-2, with 10 bases lining up with TRBD1. The V and J ends lost 5 bases and 5 bases, in that order; junction bases with no gene match: 11. Germline loops: CDR1 SGHTA, CDR2 FQGNSA. The CDR3 loop spans 16 amino acids. The CDR3 DNA follows: TGTGCCAGCAGCCGGGACAGGGGAACGTCTACTTATGGCTACACCTTC. It codes for CASSRDRGTSTYGYTF.

This clonotype was seen a handful of times. The genes are TRBV6-2 or TRBV6-3 and TRBJ2-7; D may be TRBD2 (7 bases). The germline V gene has CDR1 MNHEY and CDR2 SVGEGT. The CDR3 runs to 17 residues. V was pared by 2 bases and J by 0 bases, with 17 bases between. For the CDR3, the DNA is TGTGCCAGCAGTTACCCCACCGGGGCGGGGGCCTCCTACGAGCAGTACTTC. This gives the protein CASSYPTGAGASYEQYF.

This clonotype was observed many times. The J gene is TRBJ1-5, the V gene TRBV6-2 or TRBV6-3; D is unresolved. Germline V gives CDR1 MNHEY, CDR2 SVGEGT. The CDR3 covers 17 residues. Trimming removed 7 bases from V and 2 bases from J, with 21 bases in between. CDR3 bases: TGTGCCAGCACGGCCCGGTCCTCCCCTTGGGGCAATCAGCCCCAGCATTTT. Amino acids: CASTARSSPWGNQPQHF.

Ten or more counts support this clonotype. An end of the junction differs from the germline gene, which may be a read error. This rearrangement joins TRBV7-7 to TRBJ2-4; D unresolved. There are 15 residues in the CDR3. In germline, CDR1 is SSHAT, CDR2 FNYEAQ (reference sequence). CDR3 nucleotides: TGTGCTAGCAGCCACTTAGCTAGTGAAGGAAACATTCAGTACTTC. This sequence encodes CASSHLASEGNIQYF.

There are many counts of this clonotype. V is TRBV6-2 or TRBV6-3 and J is TRBJ1-1; no clear D gene. The CDR3 covers 14 residues. CDR1 and CDR2 (germline): MNHEY, SVGEGT. V was clipped by 0 bases and J by 6 bases, with 11 bases between them. CDR3 amino acids: CASSYSGGFPEAFF. The CDR3 bases are TGTGCCAGCAGTTACTCAGGAGGGTTCCCTGAAGCTTTCTTT.

The CDR3 protein is CASSLRDVPNYGYTF. CDR3 nucleotide sequence: TGTGCCAGCAGCCTCCGGGATGTCCCTAACTATGGCTACACCTTC. This chain joins TRBV3-1 and TRBJ1-2; no reliable D call. The V and J ends lost 4 bases and 0 bases respectively, with 12 bases between them. This CDR3 has 15 residues. Germline V lookup: CDR1 LGHDT, CDR2 YNNKEL (reference sequence). Filled out from reference TRBV3-1 and TRBJ1-2, the complete variable domain reads DTAVSQTPKYLVTQMGNDKSIKCEQNLGHDTMYWYKQDSKKFLKIMFSYNNKELIINETVPNRFSPKSPDKAHLNLHINSLELGDSAVYFCASSLRDVPNYGYTFGSGTRLTVV.

This clonotype was detected only a few times. The rearrangement links TRBV20-1 to TRBJ2-1; D perhaps matches TRBD2 (6 bases). CDR1 and CDR2 (germline): DFQATT, SNEGSKA (reference sequence). V was cut by 0 bases and J by 9 bases, with 18 bases left in between. The CDR3 runs 15 residues. The CDR3: CSARDTSGSPGEQFF. The CDR3 nucleotides are TGCAGTGCTAGAGACACCTCCGGGAGTCCAGGTGAGCAGTTCTTC.

This clonotype occurred a few times. This sequence joins TRBV20-1 and TRBJ2-7, with 8 nucleotides matching TRBD1. V was clipped by 3 bases and J by 5 bases; unmatched bases: 6. CDR3 size: 13 residues. In germline, CDR1 is DFQATT, CDR2 SNEGSKA (reference sequence). The CDR3 DNA sequence: TGCAGTGCTAGTGAACAGGGGGTCCACGAGCAGTACTTC. This sequence encodes CSASEQGVHEQYF.

At least ten counts were recorded for this clonotype. The chain has TRBV7-6 and TRBJ2-1; D is unresolved. The CDR3 is 9 amino acids. CDR1 SGHVS and CDR2 FNYEAQ come from the germline V gene. The CDR3 DNA sequence: TGTATCCTCGAAAGGGAGCAGTTCTTC. Its protein is CILEREQFF.

In this sample, this clonotype turned up many times. The V gene is TRBV27, the J gene TRBJ1-1; no clear D gene. V gave up 5 bases and J gave up 10 bases, with 17 bases separating them. Germline CDR1 is MNHEY and CDR2 is SMNVEV (reference sequence). This CDR3 has 13 amino acids. CDR3 DNA: TGTGCCAGCAGTCCCACGGACGGTCGGAGAGCTTTCTTT. It is translated as CASSPTDGRRAFF.

This clonotype has a count of ten or more. J is TRBJ2-1 and V is TRBV6-1; 8 nucleotides match TRBD2. After removal of 8 bases from V and 7 bases from J, the junction contained 7 bases not matched to a gene. The CDR3 has 13 residues. Germline lookup yields CDR1 MNHNS and CDR2 SASEGT. CDR3 sequence: CASRLAGRNEQFF. CDR3 in DNA: TGTGCCAGCCGCCTAGCGGGTCGGAATGAGCAGTTCTTC.

This clonotype was seen repeatedly, ten times or more. The chain couples TRBV20-1 to TRBJ1-5, with 7 bases matching TRBD1. The germline CDR1 and CDR2 sequences are DFQATT and SNEGSKA (reference sequence). The CDR3 consists of 14 residues. V trimming: 1 base; J trimming: 4 bases; junction bases outside the gene matches: 4. CDR3 sequence: CSARGDRDNQPQHF. CDR3 sequence (DNA): TGCAGTGCTAGAGGGGACAGAGATAATCAGCCCCAGCATTTT.

This clonotype was seen many times. V gene TRBV20-1 combines with J gene TRBJ2-5; D gene ambiguous. The germline CDR1 and CDR2 sequences are DFQATT and SNEGSKA (reference sequence). The germline V and J ends were trimmed by 3 bases and 7 bases, with 15 bases remaining between them. The CDR3 contains 13 residues. In DNA, the CDR3 is TGCAGTGCTAGTAGTGGGCTTCTAGGGACCCAGTACTTC. Translating it yields CSASSGLLGTQYF.

The sample holds many counts of this clonotype. The chain recombines TRBV12-3 or TRBV12-4 with TRBJ2-3, with D unclear. The CDR3 extends over 15 amino acids. Trimming removed 7 bases from V and 2 bases from J, with 16 bases in between. CDR3 loop: CASNLGTRFTDTQYF. The CDR3 DNA is TGTGCCAGCAACCTTGGCACGAGGTTCACAGATACGCAGTATTTT.

Of note for this clonotype: A read error may explain this, as a much larger clone is one base away. CDR3 DNA sequence: TGTGCCAGCAGTAGAACCTCTGGAACCACCATATATTTT. Encoded protein: CASSRTSGTTIYF. This chain connects TRBV12-3 or TRBV12-4 to TRBJ1-3, with D hard to call. There are 13 residues in the CDR3.

This clonotype occurred many times. This chain uses TRBV6-1 with TRBJ2-7; TRBD1 agrees at 7 bases. V shed 8 bases, J shed 3 bases, and the junction held 10 bases outside the gene matches. CDR3 size: 14 residues. Germline V gene lookup returns CDR1 MNHNS and CDR2 SASEGT. The CDR3 DNA sequence: TGTGCCAGCGGGTCGACAGGGAATAGCTACGAGCAGTACTTC. Translating it yields CASGSTGNSYEQYF.

This clonotype was seen at least ten times. The chain carries TRBV9 and TRBJ2-7; 9 positions match TRBD2. CDR1 SGDLS and CDR2 YYNGEE come from the germline V gene. V dropped 0 bases and J dropped 2; count of bases not matched to a gene: 3. The CDR3 length is 15 residues. This CDR3 reads CASSVVGGGAYEQYF. For the CDR3, the DNA is TGTGCCAGCAGCGTAGTAGGCGGGGGGGCCTACGAGCAGTACTTC.

This clonotype has ten or more counts. J is TRBJ1-2 and V is TRBV29-1; D gene unclear. V lost 3 bases and J lost 4, with 9 bases in between. Germline CDR1 SQVTM, CDR2 ANQGSEA. The CDR3 has 12 amino acids. CDR3 nucleotide sequence: TGCAGCGTTGATAGACGGCCCTATGGCTACACCTTC. Translation gives CSVDRRPYGYTF.

This clonotype occurred many times. The DNA of the CDR3 is TGTGCCAGCAGCGGACCACAGGGGAGGGAGACCCAGTACTTC. Translation gives CASSGPQGRETQYF. The genes are TRBV9 and TRBJ2-5; maybe TRBD1 (7 bases). Per germline, CDR1 SGDLS and CDR2 YYNGEE. Trimming cost V 3 bases and J 5 bases, with 14 bases left between them. The CDR3 length is 14 residues.

The chain joins TRBV7-9 to TRBJ2-2; tentative D call: TRBD1 (6 bases). CDR3 length: 15 amino acids. Germline CDR1 SEHNR, CDR2 FQNEAQ (reference sequence). V lost 3 bases and J lost 0, with 8 bases in between. The CDR3 region has the DNA TGTGCCAGCAGCTTTAAGGGGGCGAACACCGGGGAGCTGTTTTTT. Residues: CASSFKGANTGELFF.

This clonotype was seen a handful of times. The rearrangement uses TRBV7-9 and TRBJ1-5; D is possibly TRBD1 (5 bases). From germline, CDR1 is SEHNR and CDR2 FQNEAQ (reference sequence). The CDR3 consists of 15 residues. Deletions cut 0 bases from V and 6 bases from J, with 12 bases between. CDR3 coding DNA: TGTGCCAGCAGCTTAGCCCTCGGGGCACCTCAGCCCCAGCATTTT. This codes for CASSLALGAPQPQHF.

This clonotype was recorded at least ten times. The rearrangement joins TRBV12-3 or TRBV12-4 to TRBJ1-5, with D hard to call. The CDR3 is made up of 15 amino acids. V lost 7 bases to trimming and J lost 0 bases, with 13 bases between them. In DNA form, the CDR3 reads TGTGCCAGCACGCGATACGGTAGTAGCAATCAGCCCCAGCATTTT. Translated, it gives CASTRYGSSNQPQHF.

This clonotype was counted between two and nine times. The gene calls are TRBV6-5 and TRBJ2-6; tentatively, D is TRBD1 (5 bases). The CDR3 has 16 residues. Between the trimmed V and J ends, which lost 2 bases and 1 base, there was a span of 9 bases. Germline V gene data show CDR1 as MNHEY and CDR2 as SVGAGI. The CDR3 coding sequence is TGTGCCAGCAGTTACATAAGGGGATCTGGGGCCAACGTCCTGACTTTC. Translated, it gives CASSYIRGSGANVLTF.

This clonotype was observed a handful of times. This chain joins TRBV4-3 and TRBJ2-1; 12 bases are shared with TRBD2. The length of the CDR3 is 16 residues. CDR1 is LGHNA and CDR2 is YSLEER in the germline V gene. With V trimmed by 5 bases and J by 4 bases, 6 bases remained unmatched. The CDR3 DNA follows: TGCGCCAGCAGCAAGACTAGCGGGAGTCGGTACAATGAGCAGTTCTTC. This sequence encodes CASSKTSGSRYNEQFF.

This clonotype has at least ten counts. The rearrangement uses TRBV7-2 and TRBJ2-3; 8 bases map to TRBD2. This CDR3 contains 16 residues. The J segment lost 2 bases and the V segment lost 3 bases, leaving 7 bases of the junction unmatched. Germline CDR1 is SGHTA and CDR2 is FQGNSA. For the CDR3, the DNA is TGTGCCAGCAGCTTGGAGGAGCGGGGGCTCACAGATACGCAGTATTTT. Amino acid sequence: CASSLEERGLTDTQYF.

This clonotype has ten or more counts. J is TRBJ2-5 and V is TRBV9; D gene unclear. Germline V CDR1 and CDR2: SGDLS, YYNGEE. The CDR3 extends over 14 amino acids. The ends were cut back, 2 bases at V and 0 bases at J, with 8 bases in the middle. The CDR3 region is CASSVPEYQETQYF. CDR3 DNA: TGTGCCAGCAGCGTCCCAGAGTACCAAGAGACCCAGTACTTC.

This clonotype was counted a few times. This chain uses TRBV5-8 with TRBJ2-1; TRBD2 might be the D (5 bases). V shed 7 bases and J shed 5 bases, with 22 bases lying between them. The CDR3 loop spans 16 amino acids. Germline CDR1 reads SGHTS; CDR2 reads YDEGEE. The CDR3 loop reads CASRRIGHFGNNEQFF. The CDR3 bases are TGTGCCAGCCGCAGGATAGGGCACTTCGGGAACAATGAGCAGTTCTTC.

This clonotype was counted at least ten times. The rearrangement uses TRBV6-2 or TRBV6-3 and TRBJ2-7; D possibly matches TRBD1 or TRBD2 (5 bases each). The V end was cut by 5 bases, the J end by 4 bases, with 15 bases between. Germline assignment: CDR1 MNHEY and CDR2 SVGEGT. The CDR3 is 14 amino acids. The CDR3 DNA sequence: TGTGCCAGCAGTCGACCGGGACCGCCATACGAGCAGTACTTC. This sequence encodes CASSRPGPPYEQYF.

This clonotype turned up a few times. The genes are TRBV7-8 and TRBJ2-5; either TRBD1 or TRBD2 may fit D (5 bases each). The ends were cut back, 0 bases at V and 1 base at J, with 15 bases in the middle. Germline V gene sequence: CDR1 SGHVS, CDR2 FQNEAQ. This CDR3 is built from 17 residues. The chain's CDR3 is CASSLASRGVAQETQYF. DNA for the CDR3: TGTGCCAGCAGCTTAGCTTCGAGGGGCGTCGCCCAAGAGACCCAGTACTTC.

This clonotype was found many times. V is TRBV5-1 and J is TRBJ2-7; 10 positions agree with TRBD1. The CDR3 runs 17 residues. With 5 bases clipped from V and 3 bases from J, the junction kept 14 bases outside the gene matches. Per germline, CDR1 SGHRS and CDR2 YFSETQ. DNA for the CDR3: TGCGCCAGCAGTCCGGACAGGGGGGGATTCTCCAACTACGAGCAGTACTTC. Translating gives CASSPDRGGFSNYEQYF. Based on the CDR3 plus reference TRBV5-1 and TRBJ2-7, the full variable domain is KAGVTQTPRYLIKTRGQQVTLSCSPISGHRSVSWYQQTPGQGLQFLFEYFSETQRNKGNFPGRFSGRQFSNSRSEMNVSTLELGDSALYLCASSPDRGGFSNYEQYFGPGTRLTVT.

This clonotype was found many times. This sequence joins TRBV7-2 and TRBJ2-7, with TRBD1 identical over 7 bases. This CDR3 is built from 14 residues. In germline, CDR1 is SGHTA, CDR2 FQGNSA. Trimming cost V 6 bases and J 2 bases; bases outside gene matches: 7. As DNA, the CDR3 is TGTGCCAGCAGTTCCCGGACAGGAGCCTACGAGCAGTACTTC. Translated: CASSSRTGAYEQYF.